This passage covers 3 T cell receptor beta chains from one sample sequenced in a study of graft-versus-host responses after intestinal transplantation (dated by TCRdb to 2020 to 2022). The antigens of these receptors remain unknown. Receptors were amplified or captured by the immunoSEQ multiplex PCR assay. The table was pulled from immuneACCESS by TCRdb, which kept in-frame rearrangements only. Such tables lose some clones; where checked, under half of the loss comes from unresolved V genes, and the rest has no known cause. Present in this sample are more than 85,000 clones, about 93% of which were seen just once. Clones ranked in the top ten supply roughly 2% of the sample. The time point label, as the study defines it: cells obtained before transplantation from donor or recipient. This specimen was unstimulated CD8+ T cells sorted from spleen or lymph node cells, taken before intestinal transplant. Source of these receptors: a human donor who received an intestinal transplant.

The chain carries TRBV12-2 and TRBJ1-2; the table's D call, TRBD1, was not checked against the DNA. TRBV12-2 is a known pseudogene. The CDR3 extends over 17 amino acids. The CDR3 sequence is CASRLEPQDVPNYGYTF. The CDR3 DNA reads as TGTGCAAGTCGCTTAGAACCACAGGATGTTCCTAACTATGGCTACACCTTC.

CDR3 nucleotide sequence: TGTGCCAGTAGTATTTCGACGGGGAGCAATCAGCCCCAGCATTTT. This translates into CASSISTGSNQPQHF. The chain couples TRBV19 to TRBJ1-5; D is unresolved. Germline CDR1 and CDR2: LNHDA and SQIVND (reference sequence). V lost 3 bases and J 1 base, leaving 10 bases between the germline ends. CDR3 length: 15 residues. The full variable domain, its missing parts supplied by reference TRBV19 and TRBJ1-5, is DGGITQSPKYLFRKEGQNVTLSCEQNLNHDAMYWYRQDPGQGLRLIYYSQIVNDFQKGDIAEGYSVSREKKESFPLTVTSAQKNPTAFYLCASSISTGSNQPQHFGDGTRLSIL.

The J gene is TRBJ2-7, the V gene TRBV29-1; possible D gene TRBD1, 6 bases. There are 15 residues in the CDR3. CDR1 is SQVTM, CDR2 ANQGSEA, per germline. V dropped 3 bases and J dropped 4 bases, with 19 bases sitting between them. In nucleotides, the CDR3 is TGCAGCGTTGAGGCTCAGGGGATCTCGGTATACGAGCAGTACTTC. Encoded protein: CSVEAQGISVYEQYF.